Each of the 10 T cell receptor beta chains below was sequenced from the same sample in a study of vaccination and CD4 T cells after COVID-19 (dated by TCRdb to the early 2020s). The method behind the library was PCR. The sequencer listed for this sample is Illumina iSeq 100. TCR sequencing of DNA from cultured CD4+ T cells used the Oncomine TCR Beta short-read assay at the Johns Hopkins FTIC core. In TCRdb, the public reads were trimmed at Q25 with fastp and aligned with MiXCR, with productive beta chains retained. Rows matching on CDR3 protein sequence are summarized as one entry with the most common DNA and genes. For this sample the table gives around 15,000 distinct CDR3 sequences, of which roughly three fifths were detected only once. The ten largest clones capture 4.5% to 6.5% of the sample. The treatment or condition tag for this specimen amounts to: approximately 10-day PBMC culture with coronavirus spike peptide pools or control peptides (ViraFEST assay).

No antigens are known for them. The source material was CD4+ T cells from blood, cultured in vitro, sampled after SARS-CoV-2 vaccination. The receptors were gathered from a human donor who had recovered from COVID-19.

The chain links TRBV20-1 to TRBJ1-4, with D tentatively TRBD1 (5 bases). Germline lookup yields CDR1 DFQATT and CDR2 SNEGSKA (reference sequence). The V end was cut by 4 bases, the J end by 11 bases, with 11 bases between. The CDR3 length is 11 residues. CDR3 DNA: TGCAGTGCTAAGGCCGGGACGAAACTGTTTTTT. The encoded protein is CSAKAGTKLFF.

The CDR3 loop is CATSSSPGAQYEQYF. The CDR3 DNA reads TGTGCCACCAGCAGCTCCCCGGGGGCCCAATACGAGCAGTACTTC. V usage is TRBV15 and J usage is TRBJ2-7, with D tentatively TRBD1 or TRBD2 (6 bases each). Germline CDR1 and CDR2: LNHNV and YYDKDF (reference sequence). V was clipped by 3 bases and J by 4 bases, with 16 bases between them. This CDR3 is 15 amino acids long.

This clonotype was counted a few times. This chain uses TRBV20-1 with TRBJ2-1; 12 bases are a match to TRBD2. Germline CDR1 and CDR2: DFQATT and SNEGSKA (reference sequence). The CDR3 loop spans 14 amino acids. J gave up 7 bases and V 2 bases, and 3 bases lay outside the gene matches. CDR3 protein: CSARRLAGGNEQFF. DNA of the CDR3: TGCAGTGCTAGACGGCTAGCGGGAGGGAATGAGCAGTTCTTC.

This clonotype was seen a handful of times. This CDR3 reads CSAKAGLAGGWETQYF. CDR3 in DNA: TGCAGTGCTAAAGCAGGACTAGCGGGAGGATGGGAGACCCAGTACTTC. The rearrangement links TRBV20-1 to TRBJ2-5; TRBD2 matches 14 bases. Per the germline V gene, CDR1 is DFQATT and CDR2 is SNEGSKA (reference sequence). Trimming cost V 4 bases and J 5 bases; bases outside gene matches: 9. The CDR3 consists of 16 residues.

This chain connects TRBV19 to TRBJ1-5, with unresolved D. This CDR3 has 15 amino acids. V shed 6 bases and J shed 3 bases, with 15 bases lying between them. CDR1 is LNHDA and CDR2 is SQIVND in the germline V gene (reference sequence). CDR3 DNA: TGTGCCAGTAGCCAAATCATCTGGGCCAATCAGCCCCAGCATTTT. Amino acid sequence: CASSQIIWANQPQHF.

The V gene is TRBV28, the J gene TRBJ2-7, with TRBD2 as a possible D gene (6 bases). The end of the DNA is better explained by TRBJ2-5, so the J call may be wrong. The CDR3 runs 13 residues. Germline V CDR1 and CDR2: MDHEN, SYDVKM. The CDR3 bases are TGTGCCAGCAGCCCCGGGAGACAAGAGACCCAGTACTTC. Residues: CASSPGRQETQYF.

CDR3 in amino acids: CASSPFRDTLGYTF. DNA for the CDR3: TGTGCCAGCAGCCCGTTCCGGGACACCCTAGGCTACACCTTC. The V call is TRBV6-1, the J call TRBJ1-2; D is perhaps TRBD1 (6 bases). The CDR3 consists of 14 residues. The germline V gene has CDR1 MNHNS and CDR2 SASEGT. Between the trimmed V and J ends, which lost 6 bases and 8 bases, there was a span of 19 bases.

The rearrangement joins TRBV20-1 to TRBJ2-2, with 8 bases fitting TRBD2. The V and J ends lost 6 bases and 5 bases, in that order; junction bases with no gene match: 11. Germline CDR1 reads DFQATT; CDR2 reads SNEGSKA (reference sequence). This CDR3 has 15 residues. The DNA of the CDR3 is TGCAGTGCCCTTCCCAAGCGGGAGTTAACCGGGGAGCTGTTTTTT. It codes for CSALPKRELTGELFF.

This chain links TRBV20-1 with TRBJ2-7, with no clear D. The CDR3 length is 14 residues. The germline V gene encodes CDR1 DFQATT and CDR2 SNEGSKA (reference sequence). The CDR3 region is CSAPRIVASYEQYF. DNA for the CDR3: TGCAGCGCCCCCCGTATTGTCGCTTCCTACGAGCAGTACTTC.

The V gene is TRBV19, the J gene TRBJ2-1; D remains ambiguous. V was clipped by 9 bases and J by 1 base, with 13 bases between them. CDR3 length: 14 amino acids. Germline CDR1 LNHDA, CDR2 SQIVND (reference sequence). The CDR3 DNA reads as TGTGCCAGCTCTTCTTTAAGGTCCTACAATGAGCAGTTCTTC. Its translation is CASSSLRSYNEQFF.